This T cell receptor beta chain was recovered during a study of blood T cell repertoires in COVID-19. Sequencing used immunoSEQ multiplex PCR; TCRdb keeps in-frame clones, though not all of them. Of roughly 200,000 clones listed, roughly 83% are singletons. Germline V gene data show CDR1 as LNHDA and CDR2 as SQIVND (reference sequence). With 6 bases clipped from V and 2 bases from J, the junction kept 2 bases outside the gene matches. The CDR3 covers 14 residues. In this sample, this clone turned up once. Sequencing used peripheral blood. The J gene is TRBJ2-1, the V gene TRBV19; 9 bases line up with TRBD1. This receptor was identified in a woman between 40 and 50 years old with COVID-19, enrolled during active disease. The CDR3 DNA follows: TGTGCCAGTAGCGGGACAGGGCCCTACAATGAGCAGTTCTTC. Protein sequence: CASSGTGPYNEQFF.